The following is a T cell receptor beta chain sequence with its context. Its antigen is still unknown. Here immunoSEQ multiplex PCR was the method, and the copy in TCRdb shows in-frame clones only, minus some. In the table there are about 93,000 clones, 85% to 90% of which are singletons. The entry originates in a study of T cell responses to AZD1222 COVID-19 vaccine. Study conclusions and caveats: Of spike-specific TCRs, nearly half reportedly target regions left unmutated in variants.

The CDR3 has 15 residues. Germline CDR1 SGHAT, CDR2 FQNNGV. Trimming left V 0 bases short and J 9 bases short, with 15 bases between. The V and J genes are TRBV11-2 and TRBJ2-1; no clear D. The sequenced sample was peripheral blood, obtained 28 days after the second AZD1222 dose. This TCR derives from an adult who received the AZD1222 COVID-19 vaccine. CDR3 nucleotides: TGTGCCAGCAGCTTAGATGTGGGTCCATCAGTTGAGCAGTTCTTC. Its translation: CASSLDVGPSVEQFF.